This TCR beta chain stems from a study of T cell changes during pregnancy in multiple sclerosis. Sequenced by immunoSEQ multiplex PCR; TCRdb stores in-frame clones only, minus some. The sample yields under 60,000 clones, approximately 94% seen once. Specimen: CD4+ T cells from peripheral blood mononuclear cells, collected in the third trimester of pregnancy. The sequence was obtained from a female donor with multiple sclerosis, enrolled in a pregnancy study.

The CDR3 loop is CASSLVVQARGYGYTF. The CDR3 coding sequence is TGTGCCAGCAGCTTAGTTGTCCAGGCCAGGGGTTATGGCTACACCTTC. This chain uses TRBV7-2 with TRBJ1-2, with a weak D call TRBD1 (6 bases). Germline CDR1 is SGHTA and CDR2 is FQGNSA. V was pared by 1 base and J by 5 bases, with 17 bases between. CDR3 size: 16 residues.